This T cell receptor (beta chain) was captured by sequencing in a study of siplizumab effects on memory and regulatory T cells. Study conclusions and caveats: Unstimulated naive T cells seemed to show more diversity than memory cells did, and they also seemed to be among the major contributors to the alloresponse. Mean Treg-derived proportions of mappable alloreactive CD4+ clones were 68.8% for siplizumab and 25% to 30% for controls.

Only in-frame clones appear in the TCRdb table, and some are missing; sequencing was by immunoSEQ multiplex PCR. This sample yields about 57,000 clones, of which approximately 82% are seen a single time; about 3.5% belongs to the top ten. This CDR3 spans 14 amino acids. Trimming removed 8 bases at V and 3 bases at J, with 11 bases between. CDR1 is LNHDA, CDR2 SQIVND, per germline (reference sequence). This clone has only one observation. Its antigen remains unknown. The sample taken for sequencing was memory CD4+ T cells sorted from blood. The TCR was taken from a human donor in good health. V gene TRBV19 combines with J gene TRBJ2-6, with D uncertain. The CDR3 nucleotides read TGTGCCAGTTGCGGTCCGGGTGGGGCCAACGTCCTGACTTTC. Translating gives CASCGPGGANVLTF. Based on the CDR3 plus reference TRBV19 and TRBJ2-6, the full variable domain is DGGITQSPKYLFRKEGQNVTLSCEQNLNHDAMYWYRQDPGQGLRLIYYSQIVNDFQKGDIAEGYSVSREKKESFPLTVTSAQKNPTAFYLCASCGPGGANVLTFGAGSRLTVL.